The 30 T cell receptor beta chains given below trace back to one sample, sequenced in a study of CD8 T cells in Susac syndrome. RNA amounts of roughly 0.5 to 1 ug underwent reverse transcription with random hexamers. TCRdb itself ran the immunoSEQ multiplex PCR reads through MiXCR, one entry per CDR3 protein. Of 110,000 or so distinct CDR3 sequences in the sample, roughly 97% were seen once. The material sequenced was CD4+ T cells from PBMCs. These receptors were collected from a human donor in good health.

This clonotype was counted once. The chain employs TRBV5-1 and TRBJ2-3, with 16 bases aligning to TRBD2. The length of the CDR3 is 16 residues. The ends lost 4 bases at V and 6 bases at J; junction bases unmatched: 5. The germline V gene has CDR1 SGHRS and CDR2 YFSETQ. In DNA form, the CDR3 reads TGCGCCAGCAGCACGGGGACTAGCGGGGGGGCCGATACGCAGTATTTT. Translated, it gives CASSTGTSGGADTQYF.

The V call is TRBV18, the J call TRBJ2-7; 9 bases agree with TRBD2. The CDR3 contains 14 residues. The V gene end was trimmed by 3 bases and the J gene end by 4 bases; junction bases not matched to a gene: 4. Looked up from germline, CDR1 is KGHSH and CDR2 is LQKENI. The CDR3 reads CASSPGTSIYEQYF. The DNA for the CDR3 is TGTGCCAGCTCACCCGGGACTAGCATTTACGAGCAGTACTTC. Full variable domain (remainder filled in from reference TRBV18 and TRBJ2-7): NAGVMQNPRHLVRRRGQEARLRCSPMKGHSHVYWYRQLPEEGLKFMVYLQKENIIDESGMPKERFSAEFPKEGPSILRIQQVVRGDSAAYFCASSPGTSIYEQYFGPGTRLTVT.

The chain couples TRBV18 to TRBJ2-3; D remains ambiguous. This CDR3 has 14 residues. In germline, CDR1 is KGHSH, CDR2 LQKENI. The ends were cut back, 3 bases at V and 5 bases at J, with 12 bases in the middle. CDR3 region: CASSPETGRDTQYF. Written as DNA, the CDR3 is TGTGCCAGCTCACCGGAGACGGGCCGAGATACGCAGTATTTT.

The chain employs TRBV20-1 and TRBJ2-7, with D perhaps matching TRBD1 or TRBD2 (5 bases each). The CDR3 runs 11 residues. Per the germline V gene, CDR1 is DFQATT and CDR2 is SNEGSKA (reference sequence). Trimming stripped 5 bases from V and 10 bases from J, with 15 bases between. CDR3 coding DNA: TGCAGTGCTGCCCGGGGCCAGTATCAGTACTTC. Protein sequence: CSAARGQYQYF.

The V call is TRBV3-1, the J call TRBJ2-3, with 8 bases matching TRBD2. The CDR3 consists of 18 residues. V shed 0 bases and J 2 bases; nucleotides not matched to a gene: 10. Germline CDR1 LGHDT, CDR2 YNNKEL (reference sequence). The CDR3 DNA is TGTGCCAGCAGCCAAGATTTGGGACTAGAGGTCCTCACAGATACGCAGTATTTT. It is translated as CASSQDLGLEVLTDTQYF.

The genes are TRBV28 and TRBJ1-5; tentatively, D is TRBD1 (5 bases). V gave up 5 bases and J gave up 4 bases, with 15 bases separating them. Germline CDR1 and CDR2: MDHEN and SYDVKM. The CDR3 covers 15 residues. CDR3 nucleotides: TGTGCCAGCAGTCCTACCGGGACTTGGAATCAGCCCCAGCATTTT. Its protein is CASSPTGTWNQPQHF.

The genes are TRBV5-1 and TRBJ2-3; TRBD1 or TRBD2 may be the D gene (6 bases each). This CDR3 is 15 amino acids long. Germline lookup yields CDR1 SGHRS and CDR2 YFSETQ. V dropped 3 bases and J dropped 0 bases, with 11 bases sitting between them. CDR3 coding DNA: TGCGCCAGCAGCTCGGACGGGGGCAGCACAGATACGCAGTATTTT. As protein: CASSSDGGSTDTQYF.

The chain carries TRBV9 and TRBJ2-2, with D unclear. Germline CDR1 and CDR2: SGDLS and YYNGEE. CDR3 length: 15 residues. V was pared by 0 bases and J by 1 base, with 7 bases between. CDR3 sequence: CASSVVSGNTGELFF. The CDR3 region has the DNA TGTGCCAGCAGCGTAGTCTCGGGGAACACCGGGGAGCTGTTTTTT.

This rearrangement joins TRBV20-1 to TRBJ1-5; D remains ambiguous. Looked up from germline, CDR1 is DFQATT and CDR2 is SNEGSKA (reference sequence). V lost 1 base to trimming and J lost 0 bases, with 7 bases between them. The CDR3 length is 14 residues. This CDR3 reads CSARGVNSNQPQHF. CDR3 nucleotide sequence: TGCAGTGCTAGAGGAGTGAATAGCAATCAGCCCCAGCATTTT.

The chain combines TRBV20-1 with TRBJ2-7; 8 bases agree with TRBD1. The germline V gene has CDR1 DFQATT and CDR2 SNEGSKA (reference sequence). This CDR3 is built from 10 residues. The DNA for the CDR3 is TGCAGCCTACAGGGGGGCGAGCAGTACTTC. It codes for CSLQGGEQYF.

This clonotype came up a few times. The genes are TRBV7-2 and TRBJ2-5; no clear D. Germline values: CDR1 SGHTA, CDR2 FQGNSA. This CDR3 is built from 13 residues. The V gene lost 2 bases and the J gene lost 4 bases, with 8 bases spanning the gap. The CDR3 DNA reads as TGTGCCAGCAGCTTATCCTCAGGAGAGACCCAGTACTTC. It is translated as CASSLSSGETQYF.

Only one count was recorded for this clonotype. V is TRBV29-1 and J is TRBJ2-1; D unresolved. The CDR3 sequence is 16 residues long. Germline V lookup: CDR1 SQVTM, CDR2 ANQGSEA. V was cut by 0 bases and J by 1 base, with 13 bases left in between. CDR3 nucleotide sequence: TGCAGCGTTGAAGATCATATCACTCCATCCTACAATGAGCAGTTCTTC. It specifies CSVEDHITPSYNEQFF.

The chain employs TRBV28 and TRBJ1-6; tentative D call: TRBD1 (5 bases). The CDR3 has 15 residues. Trimming took 2 bases from V and 4 from J, leaving 9 bases between them. The germline V gene encodes CDR1 MDHEN and CDR2 SYDVKM. The CDR3 DNA is TGTGCCAGCAGTTTAGACAGCGAGTATAATTCACCCCTCCACTTT. It yields the protein CASSLDSEYNSPLHF.

V gene TRBV12-3 or TRBV12-4 combines with J gene TRBJ2-3, with D perhaps assigned TRBD1 or TRBD2 (5 bases each). CDR3 size: 15 residues. The V gene lost 3 bases and the J gene lost 3 bases, with 13 bases spanning the gap. CDR3 in DNA: TGTGCCAGCAGTTTGACAGAGAGGGGTACAGATACGCAGTATTTT. This sequence encodes CASSLTERGTDTQYF.

J is TRBJ2-5 and V is TRBV28, with 9 bases matching TRBD1. CDR1 and CDR2 (germline): MDHEN, SYDVKM. The length of the CDR3 is 14 residues. With 3 bases clipped from V and 3 bases from J, the junction kept 2 bases outside the gene matches. CDR3 region: CASSFGTGKETQYF. The CDR3 DNA is TGTGCCAGCAGTTTCGGGACAGGGAAAGAGACCCAGTACTTC.

This chain uses TRBV5-6 with TRBJ2-5, with a tentative D call TRBD2 (5 bases). Per germline, CDR1 SGHDT and CDR2 YYEEEE. V shed 5 bases and J shed 0 bases, with 14 bases lying between them. The CDR3 totals 15 residues. The CDR3 region has the DNA TGTGCCAGCAGTTTGAGGGTATGGAACCAAGAGACCCAGTACTTC. It encodes CASSLRVWNQETQYF.

The chain uses TRBV6-5 and TRBJ1-1; D possibly corresponds to TRBD1 (5 bases). V was clipped by 0 bases and J by 1 base, with 9 bases between them. The CDR3 contains 15 residues. Germline assignment: CDR1 MNHEY and CDR2 SVGAGI. This CDR3 is CASSYSNGGNTEAFF. The CDR3 nucleotides are TGTGCCAGCAGTTACTCGAACGGGGGGAACACTGAAGCTTTCTTT.

The V gene is TRBV5-1, the J gene TRBJ2-5; a possible D gene is TRBD1 (6 bases). V lost 4 bases and J lost 1, with 11 bases in between. This CDR3 comprises 14 residues. Germline CDR1 is SGHRS and CDR2 is YFSETQ. In DNA, the CDR3 is TGCGCCAGCAGCCCCCGGACAGTCCAAGAGACCCAGTACTTC. Translating gives CASSPRTVQETQYF. Complete variable domain (other parts from reference TRBV5-1 and TRBJ2-5): KAGVTQTPRYLIKTRGQQVTLSCSPISGHRSVSWYQQTPGQGLQFLFEYFSETQRNKGNFPGRFSGRQFSNSRSEMNVSTLELGDSALYLCASSPRTVQETQYFGPGTRLLVL.

The CDR3 loop is CATSGYVAGGNTGELFF. The CDR3 bases are TGTGCCACCAGTGGCTACGTGGCGGGGGGAAACACCGGGGAGCTGTTTTTT. The chain uses TRBV24-1 and TRBJ2-2, with 8 bases identical to TRBD2. This CDR3 spans 17 amino acids. The V gene end was trimmed by 5 bases and the J gene end by 2 bases; junction bases not matched to a gene: 9. The germline V gene encodes CDR1 KGHDR and CDR2 SFDVKD.

CDR3 in amino acids: CASSTRTGEKSGANVLTF. The CDR3 DNA follows: TGTGCCAGTAGTACACGGACAGGGGAGAAATCTGGGGCCAACGTCCTGACTTTC. The chain couples TRBV19 to TRBJ2-6, with 9 bases aligning to TRBD1. V trimming: 4 bases; J trimming: 1 base; junction bases outside the gene matches: 8. This CDR3 has 18 residues. Germline V gene lookup returns CDR1 LNHDA and CDR2 SQIVND (reference sequence). The full variable domain, its missing parts supplied by reference TRBV19 and TRBJ2-6, is DGGITQSPKYLFRKEGQNVTLSCEQNLNHDAMYWYRQDPGQGLRLIYYSQIVNDFQKGDIAEGYSVSREKKESFPLTVTSAQKNPTAFYLCASSTRTGEKSGANVLTFGAGSRLTVL.

This clonotype was counted a single time. The chain joins TRBV5-4 to TRBJ1-2; 9 bases are a match to TRBD1. The V gene's germline CDR1 is SGHNT and CDR2 YYREEE (reference sequence). Trimming at V came to 0 bases and at J to 6 bases, leaving 9 bases not matched to a gene. The CDR3 loop spans 16 amino acids. The CDR3, as DNA: TGTGCCAGCAGCTTGGCGCTGGACAGGGGAAGGGATGGCTACACCTTC. This gives the protein CASSLALDRGRDGYTF.

The chain recombines TRBV7-8 with TRBJ2-5, with no clear D. The CDR3 has 11 amino acids. Germline V gene sequence: CDR1 SGHVS, CDR2 FQNEAQ. Trimming stripped 8 bases from V and 5 bases from J, with 9 bases between. CDR3 DNA: TGTGCCAGCTCTATGGTTGAGACCCAGTACTTC. Its translation is CASSMVETQYF.

The rearrangement uses TRBV20-1 and TRBJ2-3; D perhaps matches TRBD1 (5 bases). Germline CDR1 is DFQATT and CDR2 is SNEGSKA (reference sequence). This CDR3 is 12 amino acids long. CDR3 residues: CTAQGDTDTQYF. In nucleotides, the CDR3 is TGCACCGCCCAAGGGGACACAGATACGCAGTATTTT.

The rearrangement links TRBV3-1 to TRBJ2-7, with TRBD1 matching over 7 bases. This CDR3 has 14 residues. The germline V gene encodes CDR1 LGHDT and CDR2 YNNKEL (reference sequence). Germline trimming cut 4 bases from V and 7 bases from J; bases unmatched to any gene: 10. In DNA form, the CDR3 reads TGTGCCAGCAGCCCCCGACAGGGCGCGTGGGAGCAGTACTTC. As protein: CASSPRQGAWEQYF.

This rearrangement joins TRBV4-2 to TRBJ2-4; D may match TRBD1 or TRBD2 (6 bases each). CDR1 LGHNA and CDR2 YNFKEQ come from the germline V gene. Trimming pared 2 bases from V and 7 bases from J, leaving 21 bases between. The CDR3 totals 17 residues. CDR3 loop: CASSQSRRGADSNIQYF. CDR3 bases: TGTGCCAGCAGCCAAAGCCGAAGGGGGGCCGATTCTAACATTCAGTACTTC.

This chain uses TRBV20-1 with TRBJ2-1; 7 positions match TRBD1. J was trimmed by 9 bases and V by 7 bases; bases with no gene match: 9. This CDR3 region has 12 residues. Per the germline V gene, CDR1 is DFQATT and CDR2 is SNEGSKA (reference sequence). CDR3 loop: CSVTGISGEQFF. The CDR3 DNA follows: TGCAGTGTGACAGGGATAAGCGGTGAGCAGTTCTTC.

The V and J genes are TRBV29-1 and TRBJ1-1; 7 bases agree with TRBD1. CDR1 and CDR2 (germline): SQVTM, ANQGSEA. V was pared by 6 bases and J by 0 bases, with 10 bases of the junction left unmatched. This CDR3 has 15 amino acids. The CDR3 loop reads CSVPPTTGLNTEAFF. The CDR3 coding sequence is TGCAGCGTCCCCCCCACGACAGGGCTGAACACTGAAGCTTTCTTT.

The V gene is TRBV7-9, the J gene TRBJ2-6, with a weak D call TRBD2 (6 bases). Looked up from germline, CDR1 is SEHNR and CDR2 is FQNEAQ (reference sequence). The V end lost 8 bases, the J end lost 3 bases, and 11 bases lay between the germline ends. The CDR3 covers 14 residues. This CDR3 is CASGSGLGANVLTF. The CDR3 DNA follows: TGTGCCAGCGGATCGGGACTTGGGGCCAACGTCCTGACTTTC.

The CDR3 here is CAWQKQAGNTEAFF. As DNA, the CDR3 is TGTGCCTGGCAAAAACAGGCCGGGAACACTGAAGCTTTCTTT. The chain employs TRBV30 and TRBJ1-1; D is perhaps TRBD1 (5 bases). This CDR3 spans 14 amino acids. Germline values: CDR1 GTSNPN, CDR2 SVGIG (reference sequence). Trimming removed 5 bases from V and 1 base from J, with 14 bases in between. Filled out from reference TRBV30 and TRBJ1-1, the complete variable domain reads SQTIHQWPATLVQPVGSPLSLECTVEGTSNPNLYWYRQAAGRGLQLLFYSVGIGQISSEVPQNLSASRPQDRQFILSSKKLLLSDSGFYLCAWQKQAGNTEAFFGQGTRLTVV.

For the CDR3, the DNA is TGTGCCAGCACTCGGACAGGGGGCGCGTACACCGGGGAGCTGTTTTTT. Translating gives CASTRTGGAYTGELFF. V is TRBV2 and J is TRBJ2-2; 11 nucleotides line up with TRBD1. Unmatched junction bases numbered 7, after V lost 7 bases and J lost 3 bases. The CDR3 loop spans 16 amino acids. Germline V gives CDR1 SNHLY, CDR2 FYNNEI.